The text below deals with one T cell receptor beta chain. Its target antigen remains unknown. No quality values exist for individual bases; no much larger clone is one base distant. Peripheral blood CD8+ and CD4+ T cells from healthy donors, Susac syndrome patients and multiple sclerosis patients were profiled using high-throughput TCR beta sequencing. The multiple sclerosis controls were treatment-naive patients who had stable or active relapsing-remitting disease and met the revised McDonald criteria. Bulk CD8+ and CD4+ T cells were purified by magnetic negative isolation, while CD8+ TEMRA cells were enriched using FACS. Blood was drawn into EDTA tubes, processed within 24 hours, and PBMCs were isolated by density gradient centrifugation. PBMCs intended for TCR sequencing were frozen in liquid nitrogen and were later thawed in a 37 degrees C water bath. Purity of sorted or isolated CD4+, CD8+ and CD8+ TEMRA cells was at least 90%.

This record comes from a study of CD8 T cells in Susac syndrome (dated 2019 in TCRdb). A note on the overall study: Repertoire sequencing was used to test whether CD8+ T cell activation and differentiation in Susac syndrome was antigen driven. The study compared CD8+ T cell repertoire clonality among over ten healthy donors, roughly 14 Susac syndrome patients and 15 multiple sclerosis patients.

RNA was extracted with the RNeasy kit and 0.5 to 1 ug was reverse transcribed using random hexamers. TCR beta CDR3 regions were amplified with the immunoSEQ multiplex PCR assay covering 54 Vbeta and 13 Jbeta segments. PCR amplification bias was corrected using a synthetic template baseline for primer optimization and computational correction. On the authors' methods: Reads were assigned to V, D and J genes according to IMGT and analyzed in immunoSEQ Analyzer, with only productive sequences retained. Clonality was computed as one minus Shannon entropy normalized by log2 of the number of productive unique sequences. Public and private clones were assessed among the 100 most prevalent clones of each patient and control. A clone was defined as Susac-specific if it was absent from the healthy and MS cohorts, from some 1,100 published viral clones and from other ImmuneACCESS disease sequences. TCRdb reprocessing: public reads trimmed at Q25 with fastp, clones called with MiXCR, in-frame beta chains kept. One record per CDR3 amino acid sequence lists the most common genes and DNA. The V and J calls and clone size come from TCRdb's table, not from the authors' own analysis. Recorded for this sample are about 300,000 distinct CDR3 sequences; more than 75% of them occurred a single time. The ten largest make up about 0.11% of the sample.

Inclusive of the bounding cysteine and phenylalanine, the CDR3 is 13 residues long. Left in the record is the CDR3 DNA by itself, 39 bases read in frame from the first base. CDR1 and CDR2 are drawn from the germline V gene (reference sequence): MNHEY, SMNVEV. Relative to germline, V is missing 2 bases and J is missing 8 bases, with 5 bases of the junction outside any gene match. Study-wide findings and limitations: The study acknowledged that relatively few individuals were included in the TCR sequencing and HLA analysis.

Input material: CD8+ T cells from PBMCs. Recombination joined TRBV27 with TRBJ1-2; 7 bases in the middle match TRBD1. This sequence was found in a human donor with multiple sclerosis. CDR3 protein: CASSLRQGRGYTF. Read as DNA, the sequence is TGTGCCAGCAGTTTACGACAGGGCCGAGGCTACACCTTC.